A selection of T cell receptor beta chains follows, all from one sample in a study of T cell repertoires in cytomegalovirus infection. TCRdb recomputed calls from the reads with MiXCR, one row per CDR3 protein. There are about 490,000 distinct CDR3 sequences in the sample; over 9% occur only once, and about 9.4% lies in the top ten. Input material: PBMCs. The receptors come from a human donor in good health (CMV status not recorded). Some clones in this sample may be carry-over from other donors' samples. The CDR3 runs from the conserved cysteine through the conserved F or W. Each record gives: J gene, clone size, V gene, CDR3 protein. Clone size appears in some rows only: once, few, many, or a class for an expanded clone.

>TRBJ2-5|many|TRBV7-8
CASSLGQGVGGQETQYF
>TRBJ2-1|many|TRBV7-9
CASSNRWTSGRADGGNEQFF
>TRBJ1-2|many|TRBV10-3
CAISQEGAIWYGYTF
>TRBJ1-2|many|TRBV6-1
CASSTNGLSNYGYTF
>TRBJ1-5|-|TRBV14
CASSQDVVNQPQHF
>TRBJ2-1|-|TRBV2
CATLPRDLSYNEQFF
>TRBJ2-1|-|TRBV19
CASRRQAGVGNEQFF
>TRBJ2-7|many|TRBV6-2/TRBV6-3
CASSYSMRTPRPYEQYF
>TRBJ2-1|-|TRBV12-3/TRBV12-4
CASSFIGGAINEQFF
>TRBJ1-2|-|TRBV20-1
CSARDRQDANYGYTF
>TRBJ1-5|-|TRBV19
CASKGGVHQPQHF
>TRBJ2-7|many|TRBV10-3
CAIRDTVNSYEQYF
>TRBJ1-5|many|TRBV7-9
CASSPPGREQPQHF
>TRBJ1-6|many|TRBV28
CASIIAQGALGNSPLHF
>TRBJ1-1|many|TRBV28
CASSLNLENTEAFF
>TRBJ2-5|many|TRBV2
CATRGDQETQYF
>TRBJ2-7|-|TRBV9
CASSQQGGPPATYEQYF
>TRBJ2-5|many|TRBV28
CASSFRRLAGEETQYF
>TRBJ2-7|-|TRBV19
CASSVTSGPTYEQYF
>TRBJ1-5|many|TRBV7-2
CASSLQGFQPQHF
>TRBJ2-2|-|TRBV11-2
CASSRAAGELFF
>TRBJ1-1|few|TRBV20-1
CSAKDGGVVGTEAFF
>TRBJ2-7|many|TRBV2
CASGRGGGASHEQYF
>TRBJ2-1|-|TRBV20-1
CSARGGLPNNEQFF
>TRBJ2-1|many|TRBV7-8
CASSRRGGPGTYNEQFF
>TRBJ1-1|-|TRBV11-2
CASSSEVGEAFF
>TRBJ2-1|-|TRBV28
CASLKTASGHNEQFF
>TRBJ1-1|few|TRBV4-1
CASSQEVSTEAFF
>TRBJ1-2|many|TRBV7-6
CASSHTAYNYGYTF
>TRBJ2-7|-|TRBV20-1
CSASGSLYEQYF
>TRBJ1-1|many|TRBV24-1
CATSDLVEAFF
>TRBJ1-5|many|TRBV28
CASSQGSLPQHF
>TRBJ2-3|many|TRBV5-6
CASSRGLAVTDTQYF
>TRBJ2-7|many|TRBV7-9
CASSLEGAGVSEQYF
>TRBJ1-2|many|TRBV11-2
CASSSPAKDRGNYGYTF
>TRBJ2-5|many|TRBV15
CATSRDSLGRETQYF
>TRBJ2-7|-|TRBV5-6
CASSSGTGAFEQYF
>TRBJ2-2|-|TRBV9
CASSPHAGPNTGELFF
>TRBJ1-2|many|TRBV18
CASSPPGQGASGYTF
>TRBJ2-1|many|TRBV7-9
CASSLKAQFF
>TRBJ1-1|many|TRBV7-3
CASSSGQGNEAFF
>TRBJ1-1|many|TRBV12-3/TRBV12-4
CASRDPQGLNTEAFF
>TRBJ1-6|-|TRBV7-9
CASSAGTAHNNSPLHF
>TRBJ2-6|-|TRBV18
CASSPSLGTGTNVLTF
>TRBJ2-7|few|TRBV14
CASSRYGHEQYF
>TRBJ2-1|many|TRBV14
CASSQVQGGMNEQFF
>TRBJ2-1|many|TRBV2
CASSPMGGTYNEQFF
>TRBJ2-2|many|TRBV27
CASSPWGEGARDGELFF
>TRBJ2-5|few|TRBV5-6
CASSLPRDGETQYF
>TRBJ2-3|many|TRBV7-2
CASSQSTASSTDTQYF
>TRBJ2-1|few|TRBV10-2
CASSLTGASYNEQFF
>TRBJ2-5|-|TRBV15
CATSREQGQETQYF
>TRBJ1-2|few|TRBV15
CATSRNLGQGNGYTF
>TRBJ2-6|many|TRBV7-8
CASSPSAGGANVLTF
>TRBJ2-3|-|TRBV6-1
CASSGLAGGGDTQYF
>TRBJ2-7|many|TRBV12-3/TRBV12-4
CASSLTFYEQYF
>TRBJ2-1|many|TRBV12-3/TRBV12-4
CASRNLGGRDNEQFF